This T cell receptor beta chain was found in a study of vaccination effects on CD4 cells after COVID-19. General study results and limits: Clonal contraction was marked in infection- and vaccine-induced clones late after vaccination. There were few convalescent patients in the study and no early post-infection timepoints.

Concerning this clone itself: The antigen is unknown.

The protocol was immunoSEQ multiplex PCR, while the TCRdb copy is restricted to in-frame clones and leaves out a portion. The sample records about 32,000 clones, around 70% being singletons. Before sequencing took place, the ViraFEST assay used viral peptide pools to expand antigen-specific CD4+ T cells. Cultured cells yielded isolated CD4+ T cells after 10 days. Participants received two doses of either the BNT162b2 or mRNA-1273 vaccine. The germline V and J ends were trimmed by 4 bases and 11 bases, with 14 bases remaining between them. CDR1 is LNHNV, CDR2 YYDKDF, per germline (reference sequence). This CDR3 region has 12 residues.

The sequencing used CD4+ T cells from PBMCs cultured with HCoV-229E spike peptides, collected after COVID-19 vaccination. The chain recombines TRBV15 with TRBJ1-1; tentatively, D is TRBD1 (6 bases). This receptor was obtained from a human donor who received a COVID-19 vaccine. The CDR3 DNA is TGTGCCACCAGCAACGACCAGGGGAGGGCTTTCTTT. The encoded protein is CATSNDQGRAFF.